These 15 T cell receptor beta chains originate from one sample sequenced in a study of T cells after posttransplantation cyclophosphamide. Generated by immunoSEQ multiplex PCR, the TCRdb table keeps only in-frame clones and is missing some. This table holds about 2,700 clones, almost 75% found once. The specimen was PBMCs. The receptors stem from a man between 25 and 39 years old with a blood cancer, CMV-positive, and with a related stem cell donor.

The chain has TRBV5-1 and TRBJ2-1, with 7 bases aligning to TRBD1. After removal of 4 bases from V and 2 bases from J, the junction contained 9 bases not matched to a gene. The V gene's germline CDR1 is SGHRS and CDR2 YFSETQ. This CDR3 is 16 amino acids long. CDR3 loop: CASSGSFGTAYNEQFF. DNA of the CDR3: TGCGCCAGCAGCGGGAGTTTCGGGACAGCCTACAATGAGCAGTTCTTC. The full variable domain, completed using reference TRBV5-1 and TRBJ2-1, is KAGVTQTPRYLIKTRGQQVTLSCSPISGHRSVSWYQQTPGQGLQFLFEYFSETQRNKGNFPGRFSGRQFSNSRSEMNVSTLELGDSALYLCASSGSFGTAYNEQFFGPGTRLTVL.

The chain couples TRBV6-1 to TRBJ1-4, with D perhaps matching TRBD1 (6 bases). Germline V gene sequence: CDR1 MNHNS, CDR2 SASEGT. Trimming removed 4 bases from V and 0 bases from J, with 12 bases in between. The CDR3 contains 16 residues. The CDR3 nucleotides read TGTGCCAGCAGTGCCGACAGGTTTGCAACTAATGAAAAACTGTTTTTT. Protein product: CASSADRFATNEKLFF.

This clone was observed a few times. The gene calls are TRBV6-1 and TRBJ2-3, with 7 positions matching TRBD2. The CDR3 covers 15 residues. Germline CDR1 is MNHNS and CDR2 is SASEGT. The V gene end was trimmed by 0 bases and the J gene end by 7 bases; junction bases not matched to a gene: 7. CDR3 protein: CASSEARGWIYTQYF. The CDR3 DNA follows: TGTGCCAGCAGTGAAGCGCGGGGGTGGATTTATACGCAGTATTTT.

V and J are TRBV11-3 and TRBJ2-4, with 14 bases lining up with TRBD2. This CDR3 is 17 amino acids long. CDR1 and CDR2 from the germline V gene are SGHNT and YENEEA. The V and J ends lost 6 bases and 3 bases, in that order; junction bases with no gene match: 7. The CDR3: CASSLTSGRAGKNIQYF. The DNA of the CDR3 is TGTGCCAGCAGTCTGACTAGCGGGAGGGCCGGCAAAAACATTCAGTACTTC.

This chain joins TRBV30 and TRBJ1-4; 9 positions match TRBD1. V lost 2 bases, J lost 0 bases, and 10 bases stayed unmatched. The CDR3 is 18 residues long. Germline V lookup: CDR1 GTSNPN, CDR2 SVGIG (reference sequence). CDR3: CAWSPGTGSFATNEKLFF. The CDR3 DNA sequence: TGTGCCTGGAGTCCCGGGACAGGGTCCTTTGCAACTAATGAAAAACTGTTTTTT.

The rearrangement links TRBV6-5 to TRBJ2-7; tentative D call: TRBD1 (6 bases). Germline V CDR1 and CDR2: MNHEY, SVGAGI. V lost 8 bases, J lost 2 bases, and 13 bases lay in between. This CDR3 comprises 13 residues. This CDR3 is CASATGPTYEQYF. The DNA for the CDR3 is TGTGCCAGCGCAACAGGGCCTACCTACGAGCAGTACTTC.

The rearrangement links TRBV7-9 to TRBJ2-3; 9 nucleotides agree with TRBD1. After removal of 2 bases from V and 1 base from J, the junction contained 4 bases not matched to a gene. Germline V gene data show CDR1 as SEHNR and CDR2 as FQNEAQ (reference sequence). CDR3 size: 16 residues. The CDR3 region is CASSLPRDRGTDTQYF. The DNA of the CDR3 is TGTGCCAGCAGCTTACCCCGGGACAGGGGCACAGATACGCAGTATTTT.

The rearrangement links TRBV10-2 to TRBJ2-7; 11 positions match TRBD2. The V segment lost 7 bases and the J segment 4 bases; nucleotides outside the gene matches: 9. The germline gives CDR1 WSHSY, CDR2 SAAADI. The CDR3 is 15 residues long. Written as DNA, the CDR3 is TGCGCCAGCAAAAAACTAGCGGGAGATCTTTACGAGCAGTACTTC. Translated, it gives CASKKLAGDLYEQYF.

The CDR3 protein is CASSFLRQETQYF. DNA for the CDR3: TGTGCCAGCAGCTTCTTGCGGCAAGAGACCCAGTACTTC. The V and J genes are TRBV11-2 and TRBJ2-5; D not resolved. The V end lost 3 bases, the J end lost 2 bases, and 7 bases lay between the germline ends. Germline loops: CDR1 SGHAT, CDR2 FQNNGV. CDR3 length: 13 residues.

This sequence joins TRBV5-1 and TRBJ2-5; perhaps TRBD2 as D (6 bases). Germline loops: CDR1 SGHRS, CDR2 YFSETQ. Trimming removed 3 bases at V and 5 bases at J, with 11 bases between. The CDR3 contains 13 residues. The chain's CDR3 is CASSSGTPETQYF. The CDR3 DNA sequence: TGCGCCAGCAGCTCCGGGACTCCGGAGACCCAGTACTTC.

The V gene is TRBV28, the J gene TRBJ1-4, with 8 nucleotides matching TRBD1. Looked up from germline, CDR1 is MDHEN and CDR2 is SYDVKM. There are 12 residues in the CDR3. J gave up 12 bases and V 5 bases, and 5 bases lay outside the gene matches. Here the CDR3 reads CASSLRDRQLFF. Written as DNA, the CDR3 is TGTGCCAGCAGTCTACGGGACAGGCAACTGTTTTTT.

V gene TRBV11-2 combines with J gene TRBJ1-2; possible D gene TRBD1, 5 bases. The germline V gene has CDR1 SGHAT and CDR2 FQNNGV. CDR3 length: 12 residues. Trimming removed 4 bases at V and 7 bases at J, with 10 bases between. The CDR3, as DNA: TGTGCCAGCAGCTCGGGGACTTTTGGCTACACCTTC. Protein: CASSSGTFGYTF. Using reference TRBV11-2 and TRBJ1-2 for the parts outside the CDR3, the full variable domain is EAGVAQSPRYKIIEKRQSVAFWCNPISGHATLYWYQQILGQGPKLLIQFQNNGVVDDSQLPKDRFSAERLKGVDSTLKIQPAKLEDSAVYLCASSSGTFGYTFGSGTRLTVV.

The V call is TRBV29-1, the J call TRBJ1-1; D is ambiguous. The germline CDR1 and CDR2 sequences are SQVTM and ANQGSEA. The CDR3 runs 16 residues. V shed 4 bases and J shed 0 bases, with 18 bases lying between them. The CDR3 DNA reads TGCAGCGTTGTAGGTGGGGAGTTGGTTCTGAACACTGAAGCTTTCTTT. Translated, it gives CSVVGGELVLNTEAFF. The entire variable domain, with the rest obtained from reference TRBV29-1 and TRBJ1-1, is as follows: SAVISQKPSRDICQRGTSLTIQCQVDSQVTMMFWYRQQPGQSLTLIATANQGSEATYESGFVIDKFPISRPNLTFSTLTVSNMSPEDSSIYLCSVVGGELVLNTEAFFGQGTRLTVV.

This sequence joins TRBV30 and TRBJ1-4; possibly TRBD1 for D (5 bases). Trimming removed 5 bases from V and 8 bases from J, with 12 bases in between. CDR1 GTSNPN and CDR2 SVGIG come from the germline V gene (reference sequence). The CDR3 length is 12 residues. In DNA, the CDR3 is TGTGCCTGGCGGGACTCGCGGGAAAAACTGTTTTTT. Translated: CAWRDSREKLFF.

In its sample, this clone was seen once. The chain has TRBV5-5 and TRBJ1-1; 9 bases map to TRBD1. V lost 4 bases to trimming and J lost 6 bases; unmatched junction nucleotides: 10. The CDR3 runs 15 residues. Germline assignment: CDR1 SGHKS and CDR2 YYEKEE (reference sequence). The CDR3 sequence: CASSPRTGVAAEAFF. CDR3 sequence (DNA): TGTGCCAGCAGCCCAAGGACAGGGGTGGCAGCTGAAGCTTTCTTT.